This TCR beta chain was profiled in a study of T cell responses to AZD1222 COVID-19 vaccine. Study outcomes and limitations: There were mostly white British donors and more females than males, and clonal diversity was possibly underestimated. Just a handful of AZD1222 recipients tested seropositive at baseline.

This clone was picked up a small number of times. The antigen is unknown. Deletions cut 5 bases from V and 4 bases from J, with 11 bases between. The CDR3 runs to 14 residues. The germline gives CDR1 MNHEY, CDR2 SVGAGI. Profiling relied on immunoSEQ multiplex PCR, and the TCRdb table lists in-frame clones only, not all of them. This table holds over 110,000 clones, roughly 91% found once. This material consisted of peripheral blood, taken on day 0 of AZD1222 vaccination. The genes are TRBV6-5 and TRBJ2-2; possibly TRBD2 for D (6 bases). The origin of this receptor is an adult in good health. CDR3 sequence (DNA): TGTGCCAGCAGTCGGGGACTCCTCACCGGGGAGCTGTTTTTT. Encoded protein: CASSRGLLTGELFF.